This entry lists 26 T cell receptor beta chains sequenced from one sample in a study of T-cell reconstitution after alpha-beta-depleted transplantation in children. Preparation of the TCRbeta library involved a method that used unique molecular identifiers. One entry per CDR3 protein results from TCRdb running MiXCR on the PCR reads. Among 350,000 to 400,000 distinct CDR3 sequences listed, roughly 13% were seen once. The sample consisted of PBMCs, taken from the stem cell graft. The receptors here all came from a human donor who donated a stem cell graft to a child with Fanconi anemia.

A few counts support this clonotype. This chain links TRBV12-3 or TRBV12-4 with TRBJ1-1; D unclear. The CDR3 runs 12 residues. The germline V and J ends were trimmed by 6 bases and 10 bases, with 15 bases remaining between them. This CDR3 reads CASREGPSRAFF. CDR3 DNA: TGTGCCAGCAGGGAAGGACCCAGTAGAGCTTTCTTT.

Concerning this clonotype: With a much larger clone just one base away, this may be a read error. Here the CDR3 DNA reads TGTGCCAGCAGCGATAGCGGGGGCACAGATACGCAGTATTTT. This gives the protein CASSDSGGTDTQYF. The chain is built from TRBV3-1 and TRBJ2-3; 8 bases are a match to TRBD2. Trimming at V came to 5 bases and at J to 1 base, leaving 2 bases not matched to a gene. Germline lookup yields CDR1 LGHDT and CDR2 YNNKEL (reference sequence). The CDR3 totals 14 residues.

The rearrangement uses TRBV7-9 and TRBJ2-5; D not certain. This CDR3 contains 15 residues. V was clipped by 4 bases and J by 2 bases, with 14 bases between them. The germline V gene has CDR1 SEHNR and CDR2 FQNEAQ (reference sequence). The CDR3 DNA reads TGTGCCAGCAGCTCCAGTCAGGCGAGACAAGAGACCCAGTACTTC. It specifies CASSSSQARQETQYF. Full variable domain (rest looked up from reference TRBV7-9 and TRBJ2-5): DTGVSQNPRHKITKRGQNVTFRCDPISEHNRLYWYRQTLGQGPEFLTYFQNEAQLEKSRLLSDRFSAERPKGSFSTLEIQRTEQGDSAMYLCASSSSQARQETQYFGPGTRLLVL.

The chain couples TRBV7-9 to TRBJ2-2, with TRBD2 matching over 9 bases. J gave up 3 bases and V 5 bases, and 7 bases lay outside the gene matches. This CDR3 comprises 16 residues. Germline CDR1 reads SEHNR; CDR2 reads FQNEAQ (reference sequence). CDR3 residues: CASSQLAGLDTGELFF. The CDR3 DNA sequence: TGTGCCAGCAGCCAACTAGCGGGTTTGGACACCGGGGAGCTGTTTTTT.

V and J are TRBV7-8 and TRBJ2-2; TRBD1 matches at 9 bases. Losses at the gene ends were 5 bases for V and 4 bases for J; bases not matched to a gene: 11. This CDR3 is built from 17 residues. Looked up from germline, CDR1 is SGHVS and CDR2 is FQNEAQ. As DNA, the CDR3 is TGTGCCAGCAGCCCCGGAACCGACAGGGGGGGCACCGGGGAGCTGTTTTTT. Translated, it gives CASSPGTDRGGTGELFF.

The gene calls are TRBV7-2 and TRBJ2-1; no definite D call. The CDR3 sequence is 13 residues long. CDR1 and CDR2 (germline): SGHTA, FQGNSA. V was clipped by 4 bases and J by 8 bases, with 12 bases between them. The CDR3 spells CASSYPSTDEQFF. The CDR3 region has the DNA TGTGCCAGCAGCTACCCATCGACCGATGAGCAGTTCTTC.

In this sample, this clonotype turned up many times. The junction departs from germline at one end; a sequencing error may be responsible. The chain carries TRBV16 and TRBJ2-7; D call uncertain. Germline assignment: CDR1 KGHSY and CDR2 FQNENV. CDR3 size: 14 residues. CDR3 nucleotides: TGTGCCAGCAGTCAATCGGTGGCCTCCTACGAGCAGTACTTC. Residues: CASSQSVASYEQYF.

This rearrangement joins TRBV28 to TRBJ1-1; TRBD1 is a possible D gene (5 bases). V dropped 0 bases and J dropped 7 bases, with 18 bases sitting between them. This CDR3 contains 16 residues. Germline V CDR1 and CDR2: MDHEN, SYDVKM. CDR3 in amino acids: CASSLWKAGQGIEAFF. For the CDR3, the DNA is TGTGCCAGCAGTTTATGGAAAGCGGGGCAGGGTATTGAAGCTTTCTTT.

V and J are TRBV6-5 and TRBJ1-1, with D possibly TRBD1 on 6 matching bases. From germline, CDR1 is MNHEY and CDR2 SVGAGI. With 4 bases removed from V and 1 base from J, the gap between germline ends came to 16 bases. This CDR3 comprises 16 residues. CDR3 amino acids: CASSLSRGGTNTEAFF. CDR3 coding DNA: TGTGCCAGCAGTTTATCTCGGGGGGGCACGAACACTGAAGCTTTCTTT.

In its sample, this clonotype was seen a few times. The gene calls are TRBV5-1 and TRBJ2-1, with TRBD1 matching 7 bases. Per the germline V gene, CDR1 is SGHRS and CDR2 is YFSETQ. This CDR3 is 15 amino acids long. V trimming: 4 bases; J trimming: 2 bases; junction bases outside the gene matches: 6. For the CDR3, the DNA is TGCGCCAGCAGCACGGGACAGAATCCCTACAATGAGCAGTTCTTC. Residues: CASSTGQNPYNEQFF.

The chain recombines TRBV15 with TRBJ1-1, with D hard to call. Germline CDR1 reads LNHNV; CDR2 reads YYDKDF (reference sequence). V was pared by 0 bases and J by 2 bases, with 19 bases between. There are 18 residues in the CDR3. In DNA form, the CDR3 reads TGTGCCACCAGCAGAGATTATGGCAGGAGCCTTAAAAACACTGAAGCTTTCTTT. It codes for CATSRDYGRSLKNTEAFF.

This clonotype was detected ten times or more. The chain links TRBV6-5 to TRBJ1-2, with D unresolved. The V end was cut by 0 bases, the J end by 1 base, with 9 bases between. CDR1 MNHEY and CDR2 SVGAGI come from the germline V gene. There are 15 residues in the CDR3. The CDR3 DNA reads TGTGCCAGCAGTTACTCGATCCAGCTTAACTATGGCTACACCTTC. Amino acid sequence: CASSYSIQLNYGYTF.

J is TRBJ2-2 and V is TRBV5-1, with TRBD1 matching 7 bases. This CDR3 is built from 16 residues. Germline loops: CDR1 SGHRS, CDR2 YFSETQ. The trim removed 6 bases at V and 0 bases at J, leaving 8 bases unmatched. Written as DNA, the CDR3 is TGCGCCAGCAACCTTGGGACAGTATCGAACACCGGGGAGCTGTTTTTT. This encodes CASNLGTVSNTGELFF. Based on the CDR3 plus reference TRBV5-1 and TRBJ2-2, the full variable domain is KAGVTQTPRYLIKTRGQQVTLSCSPISGHRSVSWYQQTPGQGLQFLFEYFSETQRNKGNFPGRFSGRQFSNSRSEMNVSTLELGDSALYLCASNLGTVSNTGELFFGEGSRLTVL.

This clonotype was detected ten times or more. This chain uses TRBV7-2 with TRBJ1-5; D might be TRBD1 (5 bases). The V end lost 2 bases, the J end lost 6 bases, and 11 bases lay between the germline ends. The CDR3 runs 14 residues. The germline V gene has CDR1 SGHTA and CDR2 FQGNSA. The CDR3 spells CASSLWGESQPQHF. DNA of the CDR3: TGTGCCAGCAGCTTATGGGGGGAGAGTCAGCCCCAGCATTTT.

The rearrangement joins TRBV4-2 to TRBJ1-2; TRBD1 matches at 8 bases. Germline V gene data show CDR1 as LGHNA and CDR2 as YNFKEQ. V lost 3 bases, J lost 2 bases, and 8 bases stayed unmatched. CDR3 size: 16 residues. The CDR3, as DNA: TGTGCCAGCAGCCAGGGGACAGGCCGCACGAACTATGGCTACACCTTC. Its protein product is CASSQGTGRTNYGYTF.

The chain couples TRBV7-2 to TRBJ2-5; no firm D call. The CDR3 has 17 residues. The germline CDR1 and CDR2 sequences are SGHTA and FQGNSA. Trimming cost V 2 bases and J 2 bases, with 18 bases left between them. CDR3 residues: CASSLYGRPGRQETQYF. The CDR3 bases are TGTGCCAGCAGCTTATACGGGCGGCCGGGCCGACAAGAGACCCAGTACTTC. The full variable domain, its missing parts supplied by reference TRBV7-2 and TRBJ2-5, is GAGVSQSPSNKVTEKGKDVELRCDPISGHTALYWYRQSLGQGLEFLIYFQGNSAPDKSGLPSDRFSAERTGGSVSTLTIQRTQQEDSAVYLCASSLYGRPGRQETQYFGPGTRLLVL.

This clonotype has a count of ten or more. The chain recombines TRBV5-1 with TRBJ2-5; a possible D gene is TRBD2 (5 bases). From germline, CDR1 is SGHRS and CDR2 YFSETQ. V lost 6 bases and J 2 bases, leaving 14 bases between the germline ends. The CDR3 runs 14 residues. CDR3 loop: CASTTGGRQETQYF. CDR3 nucleotide sequence: TGCGCCAGCACTACCGGAGGCAGACAAGAGACCCAGTACTTC.

This clonotype was recorded many times. The chain carries TRBV7-9 and TRBJ1-2, with a weak D call TRBD1 (5 bases). V shed 6 bases and J shed 2 bases, with 13 bases lying between them. Germline CDR1 and CDR2: SEHNR and FQNEAQ (reference sequence). CDR3 length: 14 residues. CDR3 sequence: CASSPVGENYGYTF. DNA for the CDR3: TGTGCCAGCAGTCCGGTGGGGGAGAACTATGGCTACACCTTC.

The chain links TRBV20-1 to TRBJ1-5; 9 bases match TRBD1. The germline gives CDR1 DFQATT, CDR2 SNEGSKA (reference sequence). There are 14 residues in the CDR3. The junction had 9 bases not matched to a gene; V was cut back by 5 bases and J by 7 bases. The CDR3 DNA reads TGCAGTGCTGGGGGGACAGGGCTCGGGCAGCCCCAGCATTTT. It translates to CSAGGTGLGQPQHF.

This clonotype was detected a few times. The CDR3 loop reads CASSVPQPGLGTDTQYF. CDR3 sequence (DNA): TGTGCCAGCAGTGTACCCCAGCCCGGGCTGGGCACAGATACGCAGTATTTT. The chain links TRBV28 to TRBJ2-3; D not certain. The CDR3 is 17 residues long. The V and J ends lost 5 bases and 1 base respectively, with 19 bases between them. Germline V gene data show CDR1 as MDHEN and CDR2 as SYDVKM.

This clonotype was detected only a few times. The chain recombines TRBV20-1 with TRBJ1-1; D not certain. The CDR3 is 12 residues long. The V end lost 2 bases, the J end lost 7 bases, and 11 bases lay between the germline ends. Germline V gene lookup returns CDR1 DFQATT and CDR2 SNEGSKA (reference sequence). The CDR3 nucleotides are TGCAGTGCTAGAAAAGAAGTCCATGAAGCTTTCTTT. This codes for CSARKEVHEAFF.

The chain employs TRBV20-1 and TRBJ1-5; D call uncertain. The CDR3 loop spans 15 amino acids. Germline V gives CDR1 DFQATT, CDR2 SNEGSKA (reference sequence). V lost 0 bases and J lost 5, with 14 bases in between. The CDR3 loop is CSARDSGQAHQPQHF. DNA of the CDR3: TGCAGTGCTAGAGATTCCGGGCAGGCCCATCAGCCCCAGCATTTT.

The chain recombines TRBV28 with TRBJ2-3; 7 nucleotides agree with TRBD2. Germline CDR1 and CDR2: MDHEN and SYDVKM. CDR3 length equals 18 residues. V was pared by 2 bases and J by 3 bases, with 14 bases of the junction left unmatched. The CDR3: CASSLEGGFFELTDTQYF. The CDR3 DNA reads TGTGCCAGCAGTTTAGAGGGAGGGTTTTTCGAGTTGACAGATACGCAGTATTTT.

This clonotype was observed at least ten times. This sequence joins TRBV5-1 and TRBJ1-1; TRBD1 is a possible D gene (6 bases). CDR1 SGHRS and CDR2 YFSETQ come from the germline V gene. Between the trimmed V and J ends, which lost 5 bases and 4 bases, there was a span of 15 bases. The CDR3 contains 14 residues. As DNA, the CDR3 is TGCGCCAGCAGTCAGGGGCAGGATCTCACTGAAGCTTTCTTT. This encodes CASSQGQDLTEAFF.

This chain uses TRBV13 with TRBJ2-1; a weak D match, TRBD2 (7 bases). Trimming cost V 4 bases and J 4 bases, with 23 bases left between them. CDR3 length: 18 amino acids. Germline CDR1 reads PRHDT; CDR2 reads FYEKMQ (reference sequence). CDR3 protein: CASSYRGGGTYRYNEQFF. In nucleotides, the CDR3 is TGTGCCAGCAGCTATAGGGGGGGGGGGACTTACCGTTACAATGAGCAGTTCTTC. The full variable domain, with the rest looked up from reference TRBV13 and TRBJ2-1, is AAGVIQSPRHLIKEKRETATLKCYPIPRHDTVYWYQQGPGQDPQFLISFYEKMQSDKGSIPDRFSAQQFSDYHSELNMSSLELGDSALYFCASSYRGGGTYRYNEQFFGPGTRLTVL.

This sequence joins TRBV7-9 and TRBJ1-1, with a weak D call TRBD1 (5 bases). CDR3 size: 11 residues. The germline gives CDR1 SEHNR, CDR2 FQNEAQ (reference sequence). The germline V and J ends were trimmed by 10 bases and 10 bases, with 16 bases remaining between them. The CDR3 bases are TGTGCCACCCAAAGGACATTTGGAGCTTTCTTT. It encodes CATQRTFGAFF. Variable domain in full (rest from reference TRBV7-9 and TRBJ1-1): DTGVSQNPRHKITKRGQNVTFRCDPISEHNRLYWYRQTLGQGPEFLTYFQNEAQLEKSRLLSDRFSAERPKGSFSTLEIQRTEQGDSAMYLCATQRTFGAFFGQGTRLTVV.